This is a list of T cell receptor beta chains from one sample in a study of blood T cells in healthy people across ages. TCRdb reprocessed the 5' RACE reads with MiXCR, giving one entry per CDR3 protein. The sample holds some 1.1 million distinct CDR3 sequences, roughly two fifths seen once. Specimen: blood. Source of these receptors: a man younger than 35 in good health. Both conserved end residues are part of each CDR3. The D gene is left open where the match is weak. Expanded clones get a size class; other rows say once, few or many, or leave the size out.

>TRBV2|.|.|TRBJ2-3
CASSQNRDTQYF
TGTGCCAGCAGCCAAAATAGAGATACGCAGTATTTT
>TRBV4-3|.|.|TRBJ1-1
CASSQGGTSNEAFF
TGCGCCAGCAGCCAAGGGGGTACATCGAATGAAGCTTTCTTT
>TRBV7-9|many|.|TRBJ1-4
CASSLAAATNEKLFF
TGCGCCAGCAGCTTGGCGGCAGCAACTAATGAAAAACTGTTTTTT
>TRBV20-1|.|.|TRBJ2-5
CSASARDSEETQYF
TGCAGTGCTAGCGCCAGGGACTCCGAAGAGACCCAGTACTTC
>TRBV11-2|.|TRBD1|TRBJ1-4
CASSPDRGGEKLFF
TGTGCCAGCAGTCCGGACAGGGGTGGTGAAAAACTGTTTTTT
>TRBV7-9|.|TRBD1|TRBJ1-2
CASSSRPNRDRGLYGYTF
TGTGCCAGCAGCTCAAGACCAAACCGGGACAGGGGGCTATATGGCTACACCTTC
>TRBV20-1|many|.|TRBJ2-7
CSARDIARSSYEQYF
TGCAGTGCTAGAGATATAGCCAGAAGCTCCTACGAGCAGTACTTC
>TRBV12-3/TRBV12-4|.|.|TRBJ2-7
CASSLLRSLNNEQYF
TGTGCCAGCAGTCTTCTCAGGTCACTTAACAATGAGCAGTACTTC
>TRBV20-1|few|TRBD1|TRBJ1-2
CSARDFTGQGSGYGYTF
TGCAGTGCTAGAGATTTTACGGGACAGGGGTCCGGGTATGGCTACACCTTC
>TRBV5-6|few|.|TRBJ2-1
CASRDRSFYNEQFF
TGTGCCAGTAGAGACAGAAGTTTCTACAATGAGCAGTTCTTC
>TRBV12-3/TRBV12-4|few|TRBD1|TRBJ1-2
CASRETGIGYTF
TGTGCCAGCAGGGAGACAGGGATCGGCTACACCTTC
>TRBV20-1|.|TRBD1|TRBJ1-5
CSARVRTGGDGNQPQHF
TGCAGTGCTAGAGTTCGGACAGGGGGCGACGGAAATCAGCCCCAGCATTTT
>TRBV27|.|.|TRBJ2-1
CASSFAPTRNEQFF
TGTGCCAGCAGTTTTGCCCCGACTCGGAATGAGCAGTTCTTC
>TRBV12-5|.|.|TRBJ2-1
CASGSNNEQFF
TGTGCTAGTGGCTCCAACAATGAGCAGTTCTTC
>TRBV10-3|many|.|TRBJ1-6
CAIRDTNNSPLHF
TGTGCCATCAGGGACACCAATAATTCACCCCTCCACTTT
>TRBV20-1|few|.|TRBJ2-7
CSARDPKTSSSYEQYF
TGCAGTGCTAGAGATCCTAAGACATCGAGCTCCTACGAGCAGTACTTC
>TRBV24-1|.|TRBD1|TRBJ2-5
CATSDRDREGETQYF
TGTGCCACCAGTGATCGGGACAGGGAGGGGGAGACCCAGTACTTC
>TRBV12-3/TRBV12-4|few|.|TRBJ1-1
CASSIQGGTEAFF
TGTGCCAGCAGTATCCAGGGTGGGACTGAAGCTTTCTTT
>TRBV6-5|.|.|TRBJ2-1
CASSTSPHNEQFF
TGTGCCAGCAGTACTAGCCCCCACAATGAGCAGTTCTTC
>TRBV7-9|few|.|TRBJ2-2
CASSPTEANTGELFF
TGTGCCAGCAGCCCCACCGAAGCGAACACCGGGGAGCTGTTTTTT
>TRBV6-6|few|.|TRBJ2-1
CASRSGGGQAYEQFF
TGTGCCAGCAGATCCGGTGGGGGCCAGGCCTATGAGCAGTTCTTC
>TRBV20-1|few|.|TRBJ1-2
CSARPGGLYYGYTF
TGCAGTGCCCGTCCTGGGGGTTTATACTATGGCTACACCTTC
>TRBV5-1|many|TRBD1|TRBJ1-1
CASSPGQGAEAFF
TGCGCCAGCAGCCCAGGACAGGGGGCTGAAGCTTTCTTT